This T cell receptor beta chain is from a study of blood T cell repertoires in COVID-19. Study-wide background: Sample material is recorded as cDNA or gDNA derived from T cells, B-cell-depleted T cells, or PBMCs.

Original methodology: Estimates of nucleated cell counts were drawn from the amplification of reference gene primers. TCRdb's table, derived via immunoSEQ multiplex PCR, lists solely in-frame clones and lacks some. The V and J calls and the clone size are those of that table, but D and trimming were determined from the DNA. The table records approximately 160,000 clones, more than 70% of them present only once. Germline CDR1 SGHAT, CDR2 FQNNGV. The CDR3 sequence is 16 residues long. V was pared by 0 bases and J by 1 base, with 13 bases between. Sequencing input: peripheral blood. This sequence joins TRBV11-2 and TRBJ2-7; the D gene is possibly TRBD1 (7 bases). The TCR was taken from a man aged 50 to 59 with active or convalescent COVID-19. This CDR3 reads CASSLDSGGLSYEQYF. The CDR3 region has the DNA TGTGCCAGCAGCTTAGACTCAGGGGGGTTATCCTACGAGCAGTACTTC.